The entry below gives a single TCR beta chain sequence along with its context. As yet, its antigen is unknown. This record comes from a study of PD-1 blockade in classical Hodgkin lymphoma. Broader study findings: Patients newly diagnosed and complete responders had comparable baseline diversity. Patients excluded were those beginning nivolumab under 1 year after ASCT.

Time point here: cycle 4 day 1 (C4D1), after five to seven weeks of nivolumab. Brentuximab vedotin exposure varied among the patients, all of whom had relapsed after autologous stem cell transplantation. Some clones are missing from TCRdb's copy, which holds only in-frame ones; the method was immunoSEQ multiplex PCR. Counted here are around 25,000 clones, roughly 76% occurring once; the ten biggest clones make up approximately 30%. Germline CDR1 and CDR2: KGHSH and LQKENI. The CDR3 runs to 18 residues. V was clipped by 1 base and J by 0 bases, with 18 bases between them. Material: peripheral blood mononuclear cells (PBMCs), obtained before the fourth cycle of nivolumab. The V call is TRBV18, the J call TRBJ1-1; a weak D match, TRBD1 (5 bases). The TCR was taken from a human donor with classical Hodgkin lymphoma. The CDR3 DNA reads TGTGCCAGCTCACCACTGTCGGGTCCCGAGGGACTGAACACTGAAGCTTTCTTT. This gives the protein CASSPLSGPEGLNTEAFF.